A single sample gave rise to the 17 T cell receptor beta chains below, sequenced in a study of blood T cell repertoires in COVID-19. The protocol was immunoSEQ multiplex PCR, while the TCRdb copy is restricted to in-frame clones and leaves out a portion. This sample carries roughly 400,000 clones, roughly 88% of them seen once, and the ten largest clones take around 2.1%. Sequenced: PBMCs or T cells enriched from blood (not recorded which). The receptors stem from a woman in her 40s with acute COVID-19.

The V gene is TRBV3-1 (or the pseudogene TRBV3-2), the J gene TRBJ1-2; TRBD1 aligns across 8 bases. CDR1 and CDR2 from the germline V gene are LGHDT and YNNKEL (reference sequence). CDR3 length: 15 residues. Germline trimming cut 1 base from V and 3 bases from J; bases unmatched to any gene: 4. CDR3 sequence reads: CASSQAQGAHYGYTF. The CDR3 DNA follows: TGTGCCAGCAGCCAAGCGCAGGGGGCCCACTATGGCTACACCTTC.

This clone appeared a few times. V and J are TRBV27 and TRBJ1-4; TRBD1 matches 9 bases. The CDR3 totals 16 residues. Germline loops: CDR1 MNHEY, CDR2 SMNVEV (reference sequence). V shed 4 bases, J shed 5 bases, and the junction held 8 bases outside the gene matches. The CDR3 here is CASSWGTGGRNEKLFF. CDR3 bases: TGTGCCAGCAGTTGGGGAACAGGGGGCCGCAATGAAAAACTGTTTTTT. Full variable domain (missing parts from reference TRBV27 and TRBJ1-4): EAQVTQNPRYLITVTGKKLTVTCSQNMNHEYMSWYRQDPGLGLRQIYYSMNVEVTDKGDVPEGYKVSRKEKRNFPLILESPSPNQTSLYFCASSWGTGGRNEKLFFGSGTQLSVL.

This clone was observed a single time. V is TRBV5-1 and J is TRBJ2-2; D is unclear. V was pared by 4 bases and J by 4 bases, with 11 bases between. This CDR3 has 14 amino acids. In germline, CDR1 is SGHRS, CDR2 YFSETQ. The CDR3 region is CASSPGLGTGELFF. The CDR3, as DNA: TGCGCCAGCAGCCCCGGGTTGGGCACCGGGGAGCTGTTTTTT.

In regard to this clone: The same CDR3 also results from other DNA sequences found in this sample. CDR3 region: CASSLGGSNQPQHF. DNA of the CDR3: TGTGCCAGCAGTTTGGGGGGAAGCAATCAGCCCCAGCATTTT. The chain is built from TRBV2 and TRBJ1-5; tentatively, D is TRBD1 (5 bases). The CDR3 is 14 amino acids. CDR1 and CDR2 (germline): SNHLY, FYNNEI. The ends were cut back, 5 bases at V and 1 base at J, with 9 bases in the middle.

The V call is TRBV13, the J call TRBJ1-6; D ambiguous. Germline V gene sequence: CDR1 PRHDT, CDR2 FYEKMQ (reference sequence). The CDR3 runs to 17 residues. V was pared by 0 bases and J by 0 bases, with 9 bases between. CDR3 region: CASSLGGGSSYNSPLHF. DNA of the CDR3: TGTGCCAGCAGCTTAGGCGGTGGGAGCTCCTATAATTCACCCCTCCACTTT.

The J gene is TRBJ2-5, the V gene TRBV5-1; maybe TRBD1 (6 bases). The CDR3 is 14 residues long. Trimming stripped 4 bases from V and 4 bases from J, with 14 bases between. CDR1 is SGHRS, CDR2 YFSETQ, per germline. This CDR3 is CASSPWTDRETQYF. CDR3 bases: TGCGCCAGCAGCCCCTGGACAGACAGAGAGACCCAGTACTTC.

The chain is built from TRBV10-3 and TRBJ2-7; 7 bases match TRBD1. The germline V gene encodes CDR1 ENHRY and CDR2 SYGVKD. The J segment lost 4 bases and the V segment lost 7 bases, leaving 10 bases of the junction unmatched. CDR3 length equals 14 residues. The CDR3 region is CAITSSDRNYEQYF. The CDR3 coding sequence is TGTGCCATCACCTCTTCGGACAGGAATTACGAGCAGTACTTC.

The V call is TRBV5-6, the J call TRBJ2-5, with D possibly being TRBD1 (6 bases). V was trimmed by 5 bases and J by 5 bases, leaving 22 bases between them. The CDR3 contains 16 residues. The germline gives CDR1 SGHDT, CDR2 YYEEEE. This CDR3 reads CASRRMSTLQGETQYF. The DNA for the CDR3 is TGTGCCAGCAGACGGATGTCGACCCTGCAGGGGGAGACCCAGTACTTC.

The rearrangement links TRBV30 to TRBJ1-1; TRBD1 matches at 7 bases. From germline, CDR1 is GTSNPN and CDR2 SVGIG (reference sequence). V shed 5 bases and J 1 base; nucleotides not matched to a gene: 4. CDR3 length: 13 amino acids. CDR3 loop: CAWEGQKNTEAFF. CDR3 bases: TGTGCCTGGGAGGGACAGAAGAACACTGAAGCTTTCTTT. The whole variable domain, filled in from reference TRBV30 and TRBJ1-1, reads SQTIHQWPATLVQPVGSPLSLECTVEGTSNPNLYWYRQAAGRGLQLLFYSVGIGQISSEVPQNLSASRPQDRQFILSSKKLLLSDSGFYLCAWEGQKNTEAFFGQGTRLTVV.

In this sample, this clone turned up once. This chain uses TRBV3-1 (or the pseudogene TRBV3-2) with TRBJ2-5; 9 nucleotides match TRBD1. V lost 1 base and J lost 5; bases outside the gene matches: 8. CDR1 is LGHDT, CDR2 YNNKEL, per germline (reference sequence). The CDR3 runs to 16 residues. The CDR3 protein is CASSQVNRGLGETQYF. CDR3 nucleotide sequence: TGTGCCAGCAGCCAAGTCAACAGGGGGCTCGGGGAGACCCAGTACTTC.

This rearrangement joins TRBV19 to TRBJ1-5; TRBD1 aligns across 12 bases. Germline CDR1 reads LNHDA; CDR2 reads SQIVND (reference sequence). This CDR3 comprises 15 residues. Trimming removed 8 bases from V and 6 bases from J; junction bases left unmatched: 8. The CDR3 DNA reads as TGTGCCAGTGGCGACCGGGACAGGGGGCTTCAGCCCCAGCATTTT. Translation gives CASGDRDRGLQPQHF.

This clone has more than one count but fewer than ten. The CDR3 coding sequence is TGTGCCAGCAGTTACGCGCACTACAGCAATCAGCCCCAGCATTTT. It yields the protein CASSYAHYSNQPQHF. V is TRBV6-2 or TRBV6-3 and J is TRBJ1-5; D not resolved. Germline V CDR1 and CDR2: MNHEY, SVGEGT. The CDR3 runs 15 residues. Trimming left V 2 bases short and J 1 base short, with 9 bases between.

The rearrangement uses TRBV27 and TRBJ1-6; TRBD1 agrees at 12 bases. The CDR3 length is 18 residues. Germline V gene data show CDR1 as MNHEY and CDR2 as SMNVEV (reference sequence). Trimming removed 5 bases from V and 10 bases from J; junction bases left unmatched: 15. The CDR3 nucleotides read TGTGCCAGCAGTAGAACACCGGGACAGGGGGCTTTAGGGTCACCCCTCCACTTT. This translates into CASSRTPGQGALGSPLHF.

The DNA for the CDR3 is TGCGCCAGCAGCTTGAATTGGTTGGCGACAGACGGAAACACCATATATTTT. Translating it yields CASSLNWLATDGNTIYF. The gene calls are TRBV5-1 and TRBJ1-3; D possibly corresponds to TRBD1 (5 bases). Germline loops: CDR1 SGHRS, CDR2 YFSETQ. The CDR3 totals 17 residues. Trimming took off 1 base at V and 4 bases at J, with 18 bases between the two ends.

The rearrangement joins TRBV30 to TRBJ1-2; TRBD1 might be the D (5 bases). Germline V gene lookup returns CDR1 GTSNPN and CDR2 SVGIG (reference sequence). Trimming took off 3 bases at V and 7 bases at J, with 15 bases between the two ends. The CDR3 runs 13 residues. CDR3: CAWRLGGAGGYTF. For the CDR3, the DNA is TGTGCCTGGAGATTAGGAGGGGCAGGTGGCTACACCTTC. Full variable domain (remainder filled in from reference TRBV30 and TRBJ1-2): SQTIHQWPATLVQPVGSPLSLECTVEGTSNPNLYWYRQAAGRGLQLLFYSVGIGQISSEVPQNLSASRPQDRQFILSSKKLLLSDSGFYLCAWRLGGAGGYTFGSGTRLTVV.

This chain uses TRBV7-9 with TRBJ1-5, with 9 nucleotides matching TRBD1. Germline V gene lookup returns CDR1 SEHNR and CDR2 FQNEAQ (reference sequence). V was clipped by 5 bases and J by 4 bases; unmatched bases: 3. The CDR3 is made up of 14 amino acids. Written as DNA, the CDR3 is TGTGCCAGCAGCAAGACAGGGGGAAATCAGCCCCAGCATTTT. It specifies CASSKTGGNQPQHF. Complete variable domain (other parts from reference TRBV7-9 and TRBJ1-5): DTGVSQNPRHKITKRGQNVTFRCDPISEHNRLYWYRQTLGQGPEFLTYFQNEAQLEKSRLLSDRFSAERPKGSFSTLEIQRTEQGDSAMYLCASSKTGGNQPQHFGDGTRLSIL.

The rearrangement uses TRBV28 and TRBJ2-1; 10 bases map to TRBD1. The length of the CDR3 is 15 residues. The germline V gene encodes CDR1 MDHEN and CDR2 SYDVKM. The junction had 8 bases not matched to a gene; V was cut back by 4 bases and J by 8 bases. In DNA, the CDR3 is TGTGCCAGCAGTTGGGGACAGGGGCTGAGGGATGAGCAGTTCTTC. Protein: CASSWGQGLRDEQFF.